The entry that follows covers one T cell receptor beta chain sequence. Its specific antigen is unknown. No per-base quality is available; no much larger clone lies one base away. TCRbeta CDR3 regions were amplified from genomic DNA using the immunoSEQ Assay, a bias-controlled multiplex PCR. For the original study's pipeline: Within the assay, amplification of reference gene primers was used to estimate how many nucleated cells each sample contained. To quantify the absolute abundance of each unique TCRbeta CDR3 rearrangement, sequence reads were collapsed and filtered. For each sample, productive Simpson clonality was calculated by taking the square root of Simpson's diversity index across productive rearrangements. The table was pulled from immuneACCESS by TCRdb, which kept in-frame rearrangements only. Such tables lose some clones; where checked, under half of the loss comes from unresolved V genes, and the rest has no known cause. V and J calls and clone size are as listed in that table; D and trimming were resolved from the DNA. In all, the sample holds roughly 200,000 clones, and roughly 87% of those were seen once. Together, the top ten hold 7% to 9% of the sample.

This entry comes from a study of blood T cell repertoires in COVID-19 (dated by TCRdb to about 2020). Regarding the study in general: Recovered participants in ImmuneRACE Cohort 3 were defined by two consecutive negative NP/OP PCR tests, clearance by a healthcare professional, or resolution of symptoms. The collaborator samples originated in the United States, Italy and Spain and spanned the acute and convalescent phases of COVID-19. The prospective study material was composed of cDNA or gDNA derived from T cells, B-cell-depleted T cells, or PBMCs. Subjects who had been exposed to COVID-19, were actively infected with it, or had recovered from it provided the deeply sampled blood TCRbeta repertoires that made up the dataset. The repertoires were released in a freely available public database intended as a resource for research on the immune response to SARS-CoV-2. The samples were drawn from two sources: the first 160 participants of the ongoing ImmuneRACE study, and 1,200 or so subjects contributed by 6 global collaborators. Nearly every sample came with metadata listing a de-identified subject ID, COVID-19 status, age in years and sex. Where available, HLA class I and class II types were obtained from metadata supplied by the sample provider rather than from assay-based typing. Results and caveats for the whole study, not just this receptor: Clinical and demographic metadata were provided uncurated, with the amount varying by source and participant.

At the junction V is shortened by 4 bases and J by 8 bases; bases outside the gene matches: 11. The CDR3 runs 15 residues from the cysteine to the phenylalanine. Of the read, only the CDR3 DNA is kept; its 45 bases are in frame from base 1. The germline V gene supplies CDR1 SGHAT and CDR2 FQNNGV. Participants in the prospective study were aged roughly 18 to 95 years, lived in 20 to 25 United States geographic areas, and enrolled through a virtual design. In the prospective study, cohorts were assigned on the basis of participant-reported clinical history obtained from a screening survey and a study questionnaire. In the prospective study, mobile phlebotomists collected whole blood, serum and a nasopharyngeal or oropharyngeal swab from each participant. Prospective study participants could optionally give additional blood draws and questionnaires over a 2-month period. Before DNA extraction, blood samples from the prospective study were shipped at room temperature or frozen.

The chain couples TRBV11-2 to TRBJ1-2, with 9 central nucleotides matching TRBD1. Sequencing used PBMCs or T cells enriched from blood (not recorded which). The sequence came from a man under 40 in a cohort exposed to, infected with or recovered from COVID-19 (not recorded which). The sequenced DNA is TGTGCCAGCAGCTCTCTTCGGGACAGGGTCGACGGCTACACCTTC. This translates into CASSSLRDRVDGYTF.